One and the same sample provided the 17 T cell receptor beta chains below, sequenced in a study of cytomegalovirus exposure and HLA in healthy donors. The PCR was carried out with 60 Vbeta primers and 13 Jbeta primers. Clones were read by immunoSEQ multiplex PCR, and TCRdb kept only the in-frame ones, dropping some. This sample has about 180,000 clones; about 79% occur once, and the top ten carry under 8%. The sample comprised PBMCs. These receptors all stem from a man aged 40-49 years in good health and CMV-seropositive.

The chain combines TRBV7-9 with TRBJ2-7; a weak D match, TRBD2 (6 bases). This CDR3 is built from 10 residues. V shed 8 bases and J shed 7 bases, with 9 bases lying between them. Germline assignment: CDR1 SEHNR and CDR2 FQNEAQ (reference sequence). CDR3 sequence reads: CASGGGEQYF. The CDR3 region has the DNA TGTGCCAGCGGGGGAGGAGAGCAGTACTTC.

The chain is built from TRBV13 and TRBJ2-7, with 9 bases matching TRBD1. The V gene's germline CDR1 is PRHDT and CDR2 FYEKMQ (reference sequence). The CDR3 length is 14 residues. Trimming took 5 bases from V and 2 from J; bases not matched to a gene: 4. CDR3 DNA sequence: TGTGCCAGCAGCCCAAGACAGGGGGCCTACGAGCAGTACTTC. Encoded protein: CASSPRQGAYEQYF.

This clone was detected once. The V and J genes are TRBV20-1 and TRBJ2-5; D is uncertain. Germline V gene sequence: CDR1 DFQATT, CDR2 SNEGSKA (reference sequence). V was cut by 3 bases and J by 5 bases, with 7 bases left in between. This CDR3 comprises 11 residues. DNA of the CDR3: TGCAGTGCTAGCCAGGCGGAGACCCAGTACTTC. As protein: CSASQAETQYF.

The V and J genes are TRBV5-6 and TRBJ1-2, with TRBD1 matching over 8 bases. J gave up 8 bases and V 4 bases, and 7 bases lay outside the gene matches. The germline CDR1 and CDR2 sequences are SGHDT and YYEEEE. This CDR3 has 13 amino acids. The CDR3 here is CASSRTGLVGYTF. The CDR3 bases are TGTGCCAGCAGCAGGACAGGGCTCGTCGGCTACACCTTC. The full variable domain, rest sourced from reference TRBV5-6 and TRBJ1-2, is DAGVTQSPTHLIKTRGQQVTLRCSPKSGHDTVSWYQQALGQGPQFIFQYYEEEERQRGNFPDRFSGHQFPNYSSELNVNALLLGDSALYLCASSRTGLVGYTFGSGTRLTVV.

V is TRBV6-1 and J is TRBJ2-7; D possibly corresponds to TRBD2 (7 bases). The CDR3 has 13 amino acids. Germline-derived CDR1 and CDR2 are MNHNS and SASEGT. Trimming removed 8 bases from V and 7 bases from J, with 18 bases in between. The CDR3 coding sequence is TGTGCCAGCGTATTTAGGGGGGGCCTTGAGCAGTACTTC. Its protein product is CASVFRGGLEQYF.

The chain recombines TRBV2 with TRBJ2-2; 10 bases match TRBD2. V lost 5 bases, J lost 7 bases, and 4 bases stayed unmatched. The CDR3 totals 14 residues. The V gene's germline CDR1 is SNHLY and CDR2 FYNNEI. CDR3 loop: CASSLSGRVGELFF. Written as DNA, the CDR3 is TGTGCCAGCAGTCTCAGCGGGAGGGTCGGGGAGCTGTTTTTT.

The rearrangement links TRBV6-1 to TRBJ2-5; tentatively, D is TRBD2 (6 bases). The DNA end lines up better with TRBJ2-7; the J call may be wrong. Germline V gives CDR1 MNHNS, CDR2 SASEGT. There are 15 residues in the CDR3. The DNA for the CDR3 is TGTGCCAGCATCCCCCTGGCGGAGGGATACTACGAGCAGTACTTC. Residues: CASIPLAEGYYEQYF.

This clone was detected only once. V and J are TRBV5-1 and TRBJ2-5; the D gene is possibly TRBD2 (7 bases). Trimming cost V 0 bases and J 1 base, with 13 bases left between them. Germline assignment: CDR1 SGHRS and CDR2 YFSETQ. The CDR3 consists of 16 residues. CDR3 sequence reads: CASSLGAGAIQETQYF. The CDR3 DNA reads as TGCGCCAGCAGCTTGGGGGCGGGGGCGATCCAAGAGACCCAGTACTTC.

The chain recombines TRBV19 with TRBJ2-2; maybe TRBD1 (6 bases). Germline CDR1 is LNHDA and CDR2 is SQIVND (reference sequence). The V end lost 4 bases, the J end lost 7 bases, and 13 bases lay between the germline ends. The CDR3 is made up of 14 amino acids. CDR3 amino acids: CASSTGRGYGELFF. CDR3 nucleotide sequence: TGTGCCAGTAGTACCGGCAGGGGATACGGGGAGCTGTTTTTT.

This chain links TRBV9 with TRBJ2-5; TRBD1 agrees at 7 bases. The CDR3 runs 15 residues. The germline CDR1 and CDR2 sequences are SGDLS and YYNGEE. The J segment lost 1 base and the V segment lost 0 bases, leaving 3 bases of the junction unmatched. CDR3: CASSVDRGGQETQYF. CDR3 in DNA: TGTGCCAGCAGCGTAGACAGGGGCGGCCAAGAGACCCAGTACTTC. The variable domain in full, with the rest retrieved from reference TRBV9 and TRBJ2-5, is DSGVTQTPKHLITATGQRVTLRCSPRSGDLSVYWYQQSLDQGLQFLIQYYNGEERAKGNILERFSAQQFPDLHSELNLSSLELGDSALYFCASSVDRGGQETQYFGPGTRLLVL.

Remarks on this clone: An end of the junction does not agree with germline; a read error may underlie this. CDR3 sequence: CASRLDMGAQETQYF. For the CDR3, the DNA is TGTGCCAGCAGATTAGATATGGGGGCGCAAGAGACCCAGTACTTC. J is TRBJ2-5 and V is TRBV11-2; tentatively, D is TRBD1 (6 bases). This CDR3 spans 15 amino acids. CDR1 and CDR2 from the germline V gene are SGHAT and FQNNGV. The full variable domain, completed using reference TRBV11-2 and TRBJ2-5, is EAGVAQSPRYKIIEKRQSVAFWCNPISGHATLYWYQQILGQGPKLLIQFQNNGVVDDSQLPKDRFSAERLKGVDSTLKIQPAKLEDSAVYLCASRLDMGAQETQYFGPGTRLLVL.

This clone was seen just once. CDR3 nucleotides: TGTGCCAGCAGCCCAAGACAGGGGAGCAAACTGTTTTTT. This codes for CASSPRQGSKLFF. The V and J genes are TRBV7-2 and TRBJ1-4, with 8 bases lining up with TRBD1. This CDR3 has 13 residues. The trim removed 5 bases at V and 11 bases at J, leaving 7 bases unmatched. Germline V gene sequence: CDR1 SGHTA, CDR2 FQGNSA.

V gene TRBV19 combines with J gene TRBJ2-2; TRBD2 might be the D (6 bases). Germline V gene lookup returns CDR1 LNHDA and CDR2 SQIVND (reference sequence). The CDR3 has 13 amino acids. Between the trimmed V and J ends, which lost 9 bases and 4 bases, there was a span of 12 bases. The CDR3 region has the DNA TGTGCCAGCGCGGGAACGCCCACCGGGGAGCTGTTTTTT. Its translation: CASAGTPTGELFF. The entire variable domain, with the rest obtained from reference TRBV19 and TRBJ2-2, is as follows: DGGITQSPKYLFRKEGQNVTLSCEQNLNHDAMYWYRQDPGQGLRLIYYSQIVNDFQKGDIAEGYSVSREKKESFPLTVTSAQKNPTAFYLCASAGTPTGELFFGEGSRLTVL.

V usage is TRBV29-1 and J usage is TRBJ2-5, with TRBD2 as a possible D gene (7 bases). This CDR3 comprises 13 residues. Trimming pared 4 bases from V and 7 bases from J, leaving 16 bases between. Germline values: CDR1 SQVTM, CDR2 ANQGSEA. This chain's CDR3 is CSVVGGGRGTQYF. CDR3 nucleotides: TGCAGCGTTGTGGGCGGGGGCCGGGGGACCCAGTACTTC. The full variable domain, with the rest looked up from reference TRBV29-1 and TRBJ2-5, is SAVISQKPSRDICQRGTSLTIQCQVDSQVTMMFWYRQQPGQSLTLIATANQGSEATYESGFVIDKFPISRPNLTFSTLTVSNMSPEDSSIYLCSVVGGGRGTQYFGPGTRLLVL.

The chain is built from TRBV7-2 and TRBJ2-5; no reliable D call. This CDR3 has 13 amino acids. Per germline, CDR1 SGHTA and CDR2 FQGNSA. Deletions cut 5 bases from V and 1 base from J, with 8 bases between. The CDR3: CASSREPQETQYF. In DNA form, the CDR3 reads TGTGCCAGCAGCCGCGAACCCCAAGAGACCCAGTACTTC. The full variable domain, with the rest looked up from reference TRBV7-2 and TRBJ2-5, is GAGVSQSPSNKVTEKGKDVELRCDPISGHTALYWYRQSLGQGLEFLIYFQGNSAPDKSGLPSDRFSAERTGGSVSTLTIQRTQQEDSAVYLCASSREPQETQYFGPGTRLLVL.

The rearrangement links TRBV2 to TRBJ1-5; 10 bases line up with TRBD1. The CDR3 contains 16 residues. V lost 6 bases and J lost 2; bases outside the gene matches: 7. Germline V CDR1 and CDR2: SNHLY, FYNNEI. For the CDR3, the DNA is TGTGCCAGCAGACAGACAGGGGGCTTAGGCAATCAGCCCCAGCATTTT. It translates to CASRQTGGLGNQPQHF. The variable domain in full, completed from reference TRBV2 and TRBJ1-5, reads EPEVTQTPSHQVTQMGQEVILRCVPISNHLYFYWYRQILGQKVEFLVSFYNNEISEKSEIFDDQFSVERPDGSNFTLKIRSTKLEDSAMYFCASRQTGGLGNQPQHFGDGTRLSIL.

V usage is TRBV5-1 and J usage is TRBJ1-1, with D possibly being TRBD1 (6 bases). Trimming took 5 bases from V and 2 from J, leaving 10 bases between them. CDR3 length: 13 amino acids. Germline-derived CDR1 and CDR2 are SGHRS and YFSETQ. Here the CDR3 DNA reads TGCGCCAGCAGGACGACAGGCAACACTGAAGCTTTCTTT. Residues: CASRTTGNTEAFF.